The 32 T cell receptor beta chains given below trace back to one sample, sequenced in a study of Graves' ophthalmopathy and Graves' hyperthyroidism. TCR beta CDR3 regions were amplified from RNA transcripts. After a first-round RT-PCR with HTBI primers, a second-round multiplex PCR was run. TCRdb reprocessed the multiplex PCR reads with MiXCR, giving one entry per CDR3 protein. The data hold hundreds of thousands of distinct CDR3 sequences, with 14% observed a single time. The specimen was blood. These receptors all come from a woman aged 25 to 39 with Graves' ophthalmopathy.

This clonotype has a count of ten or more. V gene TRBV20-1 combines with J gene TRBJ1-5; D is unclear. The CDR3 has 11 residues. Trimming took 7 bases from V and 6 from J, leaving 10 bases between them. Germline V lookup: CDR1 DFQATT, CDR2 SNEGSKA (reference sequence). The CDR3 coding sequence is TGCAGTGGCAGCCGGGGTCAGCCCCAGCATTTT. This encodes CSGSRGQPQHF.

This clonotype occurred many times. CDR3 amino acids: CASTQGIEQYF. In nucleotides, the CDR3 is TGTGCCAGCACACAGGGTATCGAGCAGTACTTC. This sequence joins TRBV6-4 and TRBJ2-7; weak D call: TRBD1 (6 bases). CDR3 size: 11 residues. The V and J ends lost 7 bases and 6 bases respectively, with 10 bases between them. Germline CDR1 is MRHNA and CDR2 is SNTAGT.

The table lists this clonotype with many counts. The chain has TRBV2 and TRBJ2-4, with 8 bases that match TRBD2. The V gene's germline CDR1 is SNHLY and CDR2 FYNNEI. After removal of 5 bases from V and 1 base from J, the junction contained 7 bases not matched to a gene. The CDR3 is made up of 16 amino acids. The DNA of the CDR3 is TGTGCCAGCAGTAACCGGGAGGGATGGGCCAAAAACATTCAGTACTTC. Translated, it gives CASSNREGWAKNIQYF.

This clonotype was seen only a few times. The chain uses TRBV7-8 and TRBJ2-7; 7 bases are shared with TRBD1. CDR3 length equals 15 residues. V lost 5 bases, J lost 2 bases, and 9 bases stayed unmatched. The germline V gene encodes CDR1 SGHVS and CDR2 FQNEAQ. The CDR3 region is CASSNWDRDPYEQYF. CDR3 in DNA: TGTGCCAGCAGCAATTGGGACAGAGACCCCTACGAGCAGTACTTC.

This clonotype was observed at least ten times. The genes are TRBV12-3 or TRBV12-4 and TRBJ1-2, with no clear D. This CDR3 contains 16 residues. The V and J ends lost 5 bases and 6 bases respectively, with 22 bases between them. CDR3 DNA sequence: TGTGCCAGCAGTCCTCCAATTGGGCCTTCCCCCCATGGCTACACCTTC. The encoded protein is CASSPPIGPSPHGYTF.

This clonotype was picked up many times. The chain has TRBV24-1 and TRBJ2-7, with D unresolved. Germline lookup yields CDR1 KGHDR and CDR2 SFDVKD. This CDR3 is built from 13 residues. V was shortened by 0 bases and J by 4 bases, with 6 bases between the two germline ends. DNA of the CDR3: TGTGCCACCAGTGATTTGGACGAATACGAGCAGTACTTC. It codes for CATSDLDEYEQYF.

As regards this clonotype: A read error may be the cause here, since a much bigger clone is one base away. The V call is TRBV29-1, the J call TRBJ2-7; possible D gene TRBD1, 6 bases. CDR1 is SQVTM, CDR2 ANQGSEA, per germline. The V end lost 0 bases, the J end lost 5 bases, and 11 bases lay between the germline ends. This CDR3 is built from 13 residues. The CDR3 DNA is TGCAGCGTTGAAGACAGGGGCAACCACGAGCAGTACGTC. This encodes CSVEDRGNHEQYV.

The rearrangement links TRBV6-2 or TRBV6-3 to TRBJ2-7; 13 nucleotides agree with TRBD2. V shed 8 bases, J shed 6 bases, and the junction held 4 bases outside the gene matches. Germline V gives CDR1 MNHEY, CDR2 SVGEGT. The CDR3 is 13 residues long. The CDR3 nucleotides read TGTGCCAGCGCACTAGCGGGAGGGGGCGAGCAGTACTTC. Translating it yields CASALAGGGEQYF.

The V gene is TRBV20-1, the J gene TRBJ2-5; D is uncertain. The CDR3 sequence is 11 residues long. Germline CDR1 is DFQATT and CDR2 is SNEGSKA (reference sequence). The V end was cut by 7 bases, the J end by 5 bases, with 11 bases between. The CDR3 loop is CSVRLGETQYF. CDR3 nucleotide sequence: TGCAGTGTCCGGTTGGGGGAGACCCAGTACTTC.

A word on this clonotype: A much larger clone lies a single base off, so this may be a read error. The gene calls are TRBV3-1 and TRBJ1-1; D is uncertain. The CDR3 contains 14 residues. Germline V lookup: CDR1 LGHDT, CDR2 YNNKEL (reference sequence). The CDR3 region has the DNA TGTGCCAGCAGCCAAGGTCGGGAGAACACTGAAGCTTGCTTT. Its protein is CASSQGRENTEACF. The full variable domain, rest sourced from reference TRBV3-1 and TRBJ1-1, is DTAVSQTPKYLVTQMGNDKSIKCEQNLGHDTMYWYKQDSKKFLKIMFSYNNKELIINETVPNRFSPKSPDKAHLNLHINSLELGDSAVYFCASSQGRENTEACFGQGTRLTVV.

The genes are TRBV28 and TRBJ1-6, with D tentatively TRBD1 (6 bases). The CDR3 is 12 residues long. Per the germline V gene, CDR1 is MDHEN and CDR2 is SYDVKM. V dropped 8 bases and J dropped 18 bases, with 20 bases sitting between them. CDR3 residues: CASSRGGTHHHF. As DNA, the CDR3 is TGTGCCAGCTCCCGAGGGGGAACACACCACCACTTT.

A few counts support this clonotype. Sequence at one end of the junction differs from germline and may be a read error. The chain links TRBV30 to TRBJ2-7; 7 nucleotides line up with TRBD1. The CDR3 runs 15 residues. CDR1 and CDR2 from the germline V gene are GTSNPN and SVGIG (reference sequence). In DNA form, the CDR3 reads TGTGCCTGGAGCGTCACGGCAGGGGGTTTCTACGAGCGGTACTTC. Translating it yields CAWSVTAGGFYERYF.

This clonotype was detected many times. The chain uses TRBV19 and TRBJ2-2; D unresolved. Per the germline V gene, CDR1 is LNHDA and CDR2 is SQIVND (reference sequence). Trimming removed 4 bases at V and 7 bases at J, with 10 bases between. The CDR3 totals 13 residues. The CDR3 protein is CASSTEVVGELFF. DNA of the CDR3: TGTGCCAGTAGTACTGAGGTCGTCGGGGAGCTGTTTTTT. The variable domain in full, completed from reference TRBV19 and TRBJ2-2, reads DGGITQSPKYLFRKEGQNVTLSCEQNLNHDAMYWYRQDPGQGLRLIYYSQIVNDFQKGDIAEGYSVSREKKESFPLTVTSAQKNPTAFYLCASSTEVVGELFFGEGSRLTVL.

This clonotype was observed at least ten times. The chain joins TRBV5-1 to TRBJ2-7; 11 bases line up with TRBD2. V dropped 4 bases and J dropped 1; count of bases not matched to a gene: 4. Germline V gene sequence: CDR1 SGHRS, CDR2 YFSETQ. The CDR3 sequence is 15 residues long. CDR3 loop: CASSVLAGGSYEQYF. The CDR3 region has the DNA TGCGCCAGCAGCGTTCTAGCGGGGGGATCCTACGAGCAGTACTTC.

This rearrangement joins TRBV3-1 to TRBJ1-2; D perhaps matches TRBD1 (5 bases). Trimming removed 9 bases from V and 0 bases from J, with 14 bases in between. The CDR3 covers 14 residues. The V gene's germline CDR1 is LGHDT and CDR2 YNNKEL (reference sequence). CDR3 in DNA: TGTGCCAGTTTCCGGGAGGGGACTAACTATGGCTACACCTTC. As protein: CASFREGTNYGYTF.

This clonotype came up many times. The chain carries TRBV7-2 and TRBJ2-5, with 7 bases matching TRBD2. The trim removed 1 base at V and 4 bases at J, leaving 15 bases unmatched. There are 18 residues in the CDR3. The germline CDR1 and CDR2 sequences are SGHTA and FQGNSA. This CDR3 is CASSLGAGGGLRGETQYF. In DNA, the CDR3 is TGTGCCAGCAGCTTAGGCGCGGGCGGGGGACTTCGGGGAGAGACCCAGTACTTC.

This clonotype was counted many times. The chain links TRBV6-1 to TRBJ1-2; D may be TRBD1 (6 bases). Germline lookup yields CDR1 MNHNS and CDR2 SASEGT. Deletions cut 1 base from V and 4 bases from J, with 10 bases between. This CDR3 spans 14 amino acids. CDR3 protein: CASSEVGGSYGYTF. CDR3 DNA: TGTGCCAGCAGTGAAGTGGGGGGCAGCTATGGCTACACCTTC.

The chain has TRBV3-1 and TRBJ1-2; D is uncertain. The germline V gene encodes CDR1 LGHDT and CDR2 YNNKEL (reference sequence). The V end was cut by 6 bases, the J end by 4 bases, with 9 bases between. The CDR3 is 12 residues long. CDR3 DNA sequence: TGTGCCAGCAGACAGTTCCCCTATGGCTACACCTTC. This encodes CASRQFPYGYTF.

V usage is TRBV19 and J usage is TRBJ2-7; 9 bases are a match to TRBD2. Germline trimming cut 6 bases from V and 2 bases from J; bases unmatched to any gene: 11. Germline CDR1 LNHDA, CDR2 SQIVND (reference sequence). This CDR3 is built from 16 residues. CDR3 loop: CASRSLTSGNPYEQYF. The CDR3 nucleotides are TGTGCCAGTAGGAGCCTGACTAGCGGAAATCCCTACGAGCAGTACTTC.

This clonotype was counted ten times or more. The chain recombines TRBV24-1 with TRBJ2-2; D unresolved. Germline CDR1 reads KGHDR; CDR2 reads SFDVKD. Trimming took 1 base from V and 10 from J, leaving 9 bases between them. CDR3 length: 13 residues. CDR3 sequence: CATSDLWAAELFF. The CDR3 DNA reads TGTGCCACCAGTGATTTATGGGCGGCGGAGCTGTTTTTT.

The sample holds many counts of this clonotype. This sequence joins TRBV7-9 and TRBJ1-1, with D maybe TRBD1 (6 bases). V was cut by 5 bases and J by 3 bases, with 16 bases left in between. The germline gives CDR1 SEHNR, CDR2 FQNEAQ (reference sequence). This CDR3 spans 15 amino acids. The CDR3 sequence: CASSPGVAGDTEAFF. CDR3 coding DNA: TGTGCCAGCAGCCCGGGTGTGGCAGGGGACACTGAAGCTTTCTTT.

This clonotype was seen ten or more times. The rearrangement joins TRBV20-1 to TRBJ1-1; perhaps TRBD1 as D (5 bases). In germline, CDR1 is DFQATT, CDR2 SNEGSKA (reference sequence). The ends were cut back, 5 bases at V and 3 bases at J, with 13 bases in the middle. The CDR3 totals 13 residues. CDR3 residues: CSARSGGDTEAFF. The CDR3, as DNA: TGCAGTGCTCGCTCCGGGGGTGACACTGAAGCTTTCTTT.

The chain has TRBV27 and TRBJ1-2; D is ambiguous. The V gene lost 11 bases and the J gene lost 2 bases, with 15 bases spanning the gap. CDR1 is MNHEY and CDR2 is SMNVEV in the germline V gene (reference sequence). This CDR3 is 13 amino acids long. The CDR3: CAHESAFNYGYTF. Written as DNA, the CDR3 is TGTGCCCATGAAAGTGCCTTCAACTATGGCTACACCTTC.

This clonotype appeared many times. The chain joins TRBV5-1 to TRBJ1-1; the match to TRBD1 covers 7 bases. The CDR3 length is 15 residues. Germline-derived CDR1 and CDR2 are SGHRS and YFSETQ. V lost 6 bases, J lost 1 base, and 9 bases stayed unmatched. The CDR3 DNA reads TGCGCCAGCAAACAAACCGGGACAGCGAACACTGAAGCTTTCTTT. Translation: CASKQTGTANTEAFF.

Only a few counts were recorded for this clonotype. This chain uses TRBV12-5 with TRBJ2-5; D is ambiguous. Germline V gene lookup returns CDR1 LGHNT and CDR2 FRNRAP. CDR3 length equals 12 residues. V dropped 1 base and J dropped 4 bases, with 4 bases sitting between them. The CDR3 protein is CASGLEGETQYF. CDR3 nucleotides: TGTGCTAGTGGTTTGGAGGGAGAGACCCAGTACTTC.

This clonotype was picked up many times. The rearrangement joins TRBV12-5 to TRBJ1-2; D is ambiguous. The germline V and J ends were trimmed by 3 bases and 0 bases, with 11 bases remaining between them. Germline values: CDR1 LGHNT, CDR2 FRNRAP. The CDR3 consists of 15 residues. CDR3 bases: TGTGCTAGTGGTTTAAGAGGCCTGACTAACTATGGCTACACCTTC. This codes for CASGLRGLTNYGYTF.

The sample holds many counts of this clonotype. The chain links TRBV30 to TRBJ1-3, with TRBD1 as a possible D gene (5 bases). The CDR3 has 14 amino acids. V was shortened by 4 bases and J by 3 bases, with 13 bases between the two germline ends. Looked up from germline, CDR1 is GTSNPN and CDR2 is SVGIG (reference sequence). The CDR3 nucleotides are TGTGCCTGGACCGGAAGGGGCAGTGGAAACACCATATATTTT. It encodes CAWTGRGSGNTIYF.

Concerning this clonotype: A much bigger clone sits one base away, suggesting this may be a read error. Without the conserved terminal phenylalanine or tryptophan, this CDR3 likely stems from a read error. The CDR3 DNA follows: TGCGCCAGCAAAAGGGCGCGGGATTACACTGAAGCTTTCCTT. It yields the protein CASKRARDYTEAFL. The chain joins TRBV10-2 to TRBJ1-1, with D uncertain. The CDR3 is 14 amino acids. Germline V lookup: CDR1 WSHSY, CDR2 SAAADI. Trimming removed 7 bases from V and 3 bases from J, with 15 bases in between.

The V gene is TRBV11-2, the J gene TRBJ2-7; tentative D call: TRBD1 (6 bases). V dropped 11 bases and J dropped 5 bases, with 16 bases sitting between them. Germline V lookup: CDR1 SGHAT, CDR2 FQNNGV. This CDR3 has 12 amino acids. The CDR3 spells CAWSAPGDEQYF. The CDR3 DNA is TGTGCCTGGAGTGCTCCAGGGGACGAGCAGTACTTC. Full variable domain (remainder filled in from reference TRBV11-2 and TRBJ2-7): EAGVAQSPRYKIIEKRQSVAFWCNPISGHATLYWYQQILGQGPKLLIQFQNNGVVDDSQLPKDRFSAERLKGVDSTLKIQPAKLEDSAVYLCAWSAPGDEQYFGPGTRLTVT.

This chain joins TRBV13 and TRBJ1-1, with 10 bases lining up with TRBD1. CDR1 is PRHDT, CDR2 FYEKMQ, per germline (reference sequence). J gave up 11 bases and V 5 bases, and 8 bases lay outside the gene matches. This CDR3 region has 13 residues. CDR3 in amino acids: CASSGGTGVAAFF. The CDR3 DNA reads TGTGCCAGCAGCGGAGGGACAGGGGTAGCGGCTTTCTTT.

V and J are TRBV7-9 and TRBJ1-2; D gene uncertain. The CDR3 has 13 amino acids. Germline V gene data show CDR1 as SEHNR and CDR2 as FQNEAQ (reference sequence). With 1 base removed from V and 4 bases from J, the gap between germline ends came to 7 bases. This chain's CDR3 is CASSLVTFYGYTF. The CDR3 DNA sequence: TGTGCCAGCAGCTTAGTGACTTTCTATGGCTACACCTTC.

As regards this clonotype: One base away lies a much larger clone, so this may be a sequencing read error. The chain recombines TRBV6-2 or TRBV6-3 with TRBJ2-7; TRBD2 matches at 16 bases. The ends lost 6 bases at V and 2 bases at J; junction bases unmatched: 13. The V gene's germline CDR1 is MNHEY and CDR2 SVGEGT. The CDR3 sequence is 19 residues long. CDR3 sequence reads: CASRNTPGTSGGATYEQYV. The DNA for the CDR3 is TGTGCCAGCAGAAACACTCCCGGGACTAGCGGGGGGGCGACCTACGAGCAGTACGTC.